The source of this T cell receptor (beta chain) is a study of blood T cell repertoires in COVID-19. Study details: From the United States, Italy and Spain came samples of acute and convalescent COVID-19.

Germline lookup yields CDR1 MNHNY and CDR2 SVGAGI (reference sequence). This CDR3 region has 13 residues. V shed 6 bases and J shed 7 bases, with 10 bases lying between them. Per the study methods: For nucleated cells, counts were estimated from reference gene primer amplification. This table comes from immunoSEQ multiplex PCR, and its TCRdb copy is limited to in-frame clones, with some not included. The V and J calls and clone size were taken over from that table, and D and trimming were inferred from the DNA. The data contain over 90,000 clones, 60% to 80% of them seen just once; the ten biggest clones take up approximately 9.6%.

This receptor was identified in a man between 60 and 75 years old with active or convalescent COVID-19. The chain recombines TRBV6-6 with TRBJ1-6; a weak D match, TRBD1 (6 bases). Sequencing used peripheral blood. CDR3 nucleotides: TGTGCCAGCAGGGGGGGGCCAAATTCACCCCTCCACTTT. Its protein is CASRGGPNSPLHF.